This TCR beta chain derives from a study of shared clonotypes between healthy human individuals. Turning to the study itself: CD4 naive cells filled three plates per donor, CD4 memory three, CD8 naive two and CD8 memory one. Study-level points and caveats: Unshared clonotypes carried lower generation probabilities than those common to all four donors.

Data came from immunoSEQ multiplex PCR; TCRdb stores just in-frame clones and leaves some out. Of 850,000 to 1,200,000 clones listed, roughly 75% were seen once; the top ten hold approximately 1.5%. This clone was seen a single time. Its antigen is undetermined. This CDR3 has 15 amino acids. Per germline, CDR1 MNHEY and CDR2 SMNVEV (reference sequence). V was pared by 6 bases and J by 0 bases, with 7 bases of the junction left unmatched. CD45RA+ naive and CD45RA-negative memory subsets were separated from CD4+ cells. The chain employs TRBV27 and TRBJ1-2, with 7 bases aligning to TRBD1. The TCR comes from a man aged 18 to 29 in good health. The specimen was memory CD4+ T cells sorted from blood. As for subset: CD45RA-negative fraction. The CDR3 nucleotides read TGTGCCAGCAGGAGTCTGGGACAGTCTAACTATGGCTACACCTTC. Translated, it gives CASRSLGQSNYGYTF.